The TCR beta chain described here comes from a study of blood T cell repertoires in COVID-19. V trimming: 6 bases; J trimming: 4 bases; junction bases outside the gene matches: 10. Germline CDR1 is ENHRY and CDR2 is SYGVKD. The CDR3 consists of 15 residues. The repertoire was sequenced with immunoSEQ multiplex PCR; TCRdb's copy has only in-frame clones and lacks some. The sample carries 200,000 to 250,000 clones, more than 75% recorded once. The sample was PBMCs or T cells enriched from blood (not recorded which). The J gene is TRBJ2-5, the V gene TRBV10-3, with 8 positions matching TRBD1. The receptor was isolated from a man aged 25 to 40 with acute COVID-19. The CDR3 DNA sequence: TGTGCCATCAGCCAATTTCGGACAGGGAGAGAGACCCAGTACTTC. Protein product: CAISQFRTGRETQYF.